The present T cell receptor (beta chain) was sequenced within a study of T cell clonotyping in hematopoietic cell transplantation (dated by TCRdb to the early 2020s). About the investigation overall: A total of 135 blood samples were collected in the study from roughly 40 consecutive transplant recipients and their related donors. Recruitment of patients was conducted between late 2015 and early 2017, and follow-up was continued until late 2020 or death. Broader findings and caveats from the paper: Recipient repertoires showed only a small fraction of overlap with donor repertoires, and over 95% appeared de novo at the given depth. Sample size was limited, and cells were not sorted, so CD4 and CD8 repertoire contributions could not be separated. Inverse Simpson Index values from donors and from recipients before transplant predicted broader TCR repertoire diversity after transplant. After transplant, TCR diversity in recipients dropped, and pathologically expanded clonotypes climbed progressively between day 30 and day 180.

Reading the germline V gene (reference sequence) gives CDR1 MNHNY and CDR2 SVGAGI. Between the V and J ends, shortened by 4 bases and 5 bases respectively, the junction contains 8 bases. There are 12 amino acids in the CDR3, from cysteine to phenylalanine inclusive. Kept here is only the CDR3 DNA, which spans 36 bases and is read in frame from base 1. About this clone: Its recognized antigen is unknown. The sample holds no much larger clone one base away, and base qualities are not on file.

What this sample's time point label stands for: 30 days after allo-HCT. Blood samples were obtained from recipients approximately 28 days before transplant and at days 30, 100 and 180 after transplant. Nuclei Lysis Solution was used to extract genomic DNA from fresh or cryopreserved unfractionated peripheral blood mononuclear cells. The immunoSEQ assay, a bias-controlled multiplex PCR using V- and J-specific primers, was used to amplify TCR beta CDR3 regions from genomic DNA. A second PCR step added a proprietary barcode and Illumina adapter sequences to the CDR3 amplicons. An Illumina MiSeq instrument was used for sequencing of the CDR3 libraries. The paper's data handling went like this. immunoSEQ Analyzer 3.0 was used for export and quality control, with R Bioconductor and Immunarch used for downstream analyses. Only productive rearrangements within the normalized downsampled data set were used in the calculation of repertoire metrics. In the normalized cohort, a clonotype counted as pathologically expanded if the clonotype was larger than 5 templates. The Inverse Simpson Index was used to measure repertoire diversity. CMV-specificity analyses were carried out on the non-normalized data set to capture all clonotypes. TCRdb provides this immuneACCESS table in a form limited to in-frame rearrangements. Some clones are lacking; in checked studies, under half of them reflect an unresolved V gene, and why the rest are absent is not known. The DNA gave D and trimming, while V, J and clone size come from that table. The sample table holds 9,000 to 13,000 clones, of which around four fifths were seen once. The leading ten clones occupy approximately 9% of the sample.

The sequenced sample was PBMCs, obtained 30 days after allogeneic stem cell transplant. This sequence was found in a female patient aged 40-50 years who had an allogeneic stem cell transplant from a related donor, so T cells may come from the graft donor. Some clones in this sample may be carry-over from other donors' samples. The rearranged chain carries TRBV6-6 and TRBJ1-1; 5 matching bases give a weak D call of TRBD1. In nucleotides, the sequence is TGTGCCAGCAGTTTTGGGGGGACTGAAGCTTTCTTT. This yields the protein CASSFGGTEAFF.